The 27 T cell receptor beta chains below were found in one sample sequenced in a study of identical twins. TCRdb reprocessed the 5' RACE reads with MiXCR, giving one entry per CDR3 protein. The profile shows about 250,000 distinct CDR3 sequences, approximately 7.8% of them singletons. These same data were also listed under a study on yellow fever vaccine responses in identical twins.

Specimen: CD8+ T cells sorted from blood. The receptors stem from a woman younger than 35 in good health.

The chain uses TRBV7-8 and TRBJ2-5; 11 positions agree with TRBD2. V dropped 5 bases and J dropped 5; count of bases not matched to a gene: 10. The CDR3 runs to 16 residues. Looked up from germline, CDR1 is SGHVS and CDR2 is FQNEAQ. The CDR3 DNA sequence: TGTGCCAGCAGCCATTTAGCGGGAGGGGGCCAGGAGACCCAGTACTTC. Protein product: CASSHLAGGGQETQYF.

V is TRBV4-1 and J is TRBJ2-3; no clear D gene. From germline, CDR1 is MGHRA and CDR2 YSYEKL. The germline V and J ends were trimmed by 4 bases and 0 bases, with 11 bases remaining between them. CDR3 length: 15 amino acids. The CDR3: CASSPPGFSTDTQYF. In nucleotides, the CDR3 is TGCGCCAGCAGCCCCCCTGGGTTTAGCACAGATACGCAGTATTTT.

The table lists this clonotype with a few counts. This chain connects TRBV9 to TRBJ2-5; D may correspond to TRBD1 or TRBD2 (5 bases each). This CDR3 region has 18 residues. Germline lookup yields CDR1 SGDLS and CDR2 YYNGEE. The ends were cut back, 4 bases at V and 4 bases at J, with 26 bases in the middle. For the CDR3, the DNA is TGTGCCAGCAGCCCGGGGACGGCGGGCGAGGGTTGGCGAGAGACCCAGTACTTC. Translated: CASSPGTAGEGWRETQYF.

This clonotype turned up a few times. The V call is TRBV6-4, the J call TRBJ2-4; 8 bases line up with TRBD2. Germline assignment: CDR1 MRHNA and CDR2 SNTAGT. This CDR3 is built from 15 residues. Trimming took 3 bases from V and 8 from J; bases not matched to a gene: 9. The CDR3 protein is CASSETGGEVDIQYF. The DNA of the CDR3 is TGTGCCAGCAGTGAAACGGGGGGGGAGGTGGACATTCAGTACTTC.

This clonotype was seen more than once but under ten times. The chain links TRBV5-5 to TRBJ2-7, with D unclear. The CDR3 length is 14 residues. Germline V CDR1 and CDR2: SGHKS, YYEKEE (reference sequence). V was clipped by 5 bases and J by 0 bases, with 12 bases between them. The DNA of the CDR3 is TGTGCCAGCAGTCAATACGACGGCTCCTACGAGCAGTACGTC. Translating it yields CASSQYDGSYEQYV.

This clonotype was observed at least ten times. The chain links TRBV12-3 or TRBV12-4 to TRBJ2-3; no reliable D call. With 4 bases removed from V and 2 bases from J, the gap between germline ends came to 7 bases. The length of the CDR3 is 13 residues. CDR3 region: CASSSEFTDTQYF. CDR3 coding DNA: TGTGCCAGCAGTTCGGAATTCACAGATACGCAGTATTTT.

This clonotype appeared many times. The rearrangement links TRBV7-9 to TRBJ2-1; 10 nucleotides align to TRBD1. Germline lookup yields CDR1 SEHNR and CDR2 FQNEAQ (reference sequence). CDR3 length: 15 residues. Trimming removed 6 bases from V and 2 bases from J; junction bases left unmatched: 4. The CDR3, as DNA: TGTGCCAGCAGTCCCGGGACAGGGGCCTACAATGAGCAGTTCTTC. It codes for CASSPGTGAYNEQFF. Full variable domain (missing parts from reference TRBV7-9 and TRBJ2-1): DTGVSQNPRHKITKRGQNVTFRCDPISEHNRLYWYRQTLGQGPEFLTYFQNEAQLEKSRLLSDRFSAERPKGSFSTLEIQRTEQGDSAMYLCASSPGTGAYNEQFFGPGTRLTVL.

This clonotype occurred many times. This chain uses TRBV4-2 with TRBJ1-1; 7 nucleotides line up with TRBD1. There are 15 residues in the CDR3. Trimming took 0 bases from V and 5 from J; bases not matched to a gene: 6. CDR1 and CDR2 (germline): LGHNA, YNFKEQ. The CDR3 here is CASSQDQGEPTEAFF. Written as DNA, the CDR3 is TGTGCCAGCAGCCAAGATCAGGGGGAGCCTACTGAAGCTTTCTTT.

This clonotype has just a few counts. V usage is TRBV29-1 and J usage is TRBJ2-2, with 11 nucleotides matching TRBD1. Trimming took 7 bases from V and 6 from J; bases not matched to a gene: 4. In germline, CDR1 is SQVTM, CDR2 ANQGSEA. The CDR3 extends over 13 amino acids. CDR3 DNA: TGCAGCGCGGGGACAGGGGGGGCCGGGGAGCTGTTTTTT. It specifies CSAGTGGAGELFF.

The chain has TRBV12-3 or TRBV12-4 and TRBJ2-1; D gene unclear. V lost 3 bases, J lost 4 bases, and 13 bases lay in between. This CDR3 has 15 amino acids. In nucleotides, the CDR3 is TGTGCCAGCAGTTTGTTGAGCGCTAGATACAATGAGCAGTTCTTC. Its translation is CASSLLSARYNEQFF.

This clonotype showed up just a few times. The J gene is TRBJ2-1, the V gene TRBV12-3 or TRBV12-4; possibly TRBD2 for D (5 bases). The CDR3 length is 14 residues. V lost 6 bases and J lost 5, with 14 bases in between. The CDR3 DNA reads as TGTGCCAGCAGGTATGGAGGCGATAACAATGAGCAGTTCTTC. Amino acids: CASRYGGDNNEQFF.

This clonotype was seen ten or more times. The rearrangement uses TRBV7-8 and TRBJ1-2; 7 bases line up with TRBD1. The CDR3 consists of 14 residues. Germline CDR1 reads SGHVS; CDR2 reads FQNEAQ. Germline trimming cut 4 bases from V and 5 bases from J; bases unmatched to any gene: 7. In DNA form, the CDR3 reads TGTGCCAGCAGCTCCCAAGACAGGGTGTATGGCTACACCTTC. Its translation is CASSSQDRVYGYTF.

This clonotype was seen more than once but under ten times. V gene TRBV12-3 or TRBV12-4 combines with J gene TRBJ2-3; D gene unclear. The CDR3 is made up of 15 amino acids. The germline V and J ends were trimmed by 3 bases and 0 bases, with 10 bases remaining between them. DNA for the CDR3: TGTGCCAGCAGTTTTGCCGGTTCTAGCACAGATACGCAGTATTTT. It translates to CASSFAGSSTDTQYF.

Written as DNA, the CDR3 is TGCGCCAGCAGCCAGGAACATGGGGGCGCGCGAGAGCAGTACTTC. It specifies CASSQEHGGAREQYF. The chain is built from TRBV4-1 and TRBJ2-7, with a possible D match to TRBD1 (6 bases). CDR1 and CDR2 from the germline V gene are MGHRA and YSYEKL. V shed 3 bases and J shed 7 bases, with 19 bases lying between them. The CDR3 extends over 15 amino acids.

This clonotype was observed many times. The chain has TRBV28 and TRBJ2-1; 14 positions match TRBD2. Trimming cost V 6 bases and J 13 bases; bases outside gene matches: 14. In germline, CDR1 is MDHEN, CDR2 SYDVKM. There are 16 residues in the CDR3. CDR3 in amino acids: CASSATAGTSGRDQFF. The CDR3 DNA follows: TGTGCCAGCAGCGCAACCGCCGGGACTAGCGGGAGAGATCAGTTCTTC. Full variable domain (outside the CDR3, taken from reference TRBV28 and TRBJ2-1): DVKVTQSSRYLVKRTGEKVFLECVQDMDHENMFWYRQDPGLGLRLIYFSYDVKMKEKGDIPEGYSVSREKKERFSLILESASTNQTSMYLCASSATAGTSGRDQFFGPGTRLTVL.

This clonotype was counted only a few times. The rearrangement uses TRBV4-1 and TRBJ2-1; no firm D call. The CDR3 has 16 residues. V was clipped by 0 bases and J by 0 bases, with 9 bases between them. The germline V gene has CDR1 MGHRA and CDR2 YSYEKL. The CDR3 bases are TGCGCCAGCAGCCAAGATCCGGCATTCTCCTACAATGAGCAGTTCTTC. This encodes CASSQDPAFSYNEQFF.

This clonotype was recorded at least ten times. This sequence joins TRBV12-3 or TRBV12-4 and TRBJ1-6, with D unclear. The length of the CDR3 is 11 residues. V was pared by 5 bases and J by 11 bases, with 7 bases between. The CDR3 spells CASSPGAPLHF. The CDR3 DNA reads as TGTGCCAGCAGTCCTGGGGCACCCCTCCACTTT.

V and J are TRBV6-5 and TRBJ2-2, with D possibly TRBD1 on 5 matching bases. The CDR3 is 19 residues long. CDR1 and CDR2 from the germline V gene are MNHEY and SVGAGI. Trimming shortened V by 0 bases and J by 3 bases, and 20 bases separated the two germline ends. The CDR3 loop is CASSYSSVRSLGDTGELFF. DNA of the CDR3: TGTGCCAGCAGTTACTCGAGTGTTCGGTCCCTAGGGGACACCGGGGAGCTGTTTTTT.

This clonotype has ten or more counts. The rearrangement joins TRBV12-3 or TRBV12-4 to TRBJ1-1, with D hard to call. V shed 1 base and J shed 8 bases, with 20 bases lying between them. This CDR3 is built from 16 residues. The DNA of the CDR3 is TGTGCCAGCAGTTTAGGGGTCCTGTGGGTAGGGAGGGAAGCTTTCTTT. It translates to CASSLGVLWVGREAFF.

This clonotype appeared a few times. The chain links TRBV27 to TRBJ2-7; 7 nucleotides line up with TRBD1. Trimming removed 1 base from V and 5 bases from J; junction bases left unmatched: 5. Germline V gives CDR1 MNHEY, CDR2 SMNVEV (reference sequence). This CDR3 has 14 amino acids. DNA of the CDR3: TGTGCCAGCAGTTTATTAGGGGGCCGCGACGAGCAGTACTTC. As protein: CASSLLGGRDEQYF.

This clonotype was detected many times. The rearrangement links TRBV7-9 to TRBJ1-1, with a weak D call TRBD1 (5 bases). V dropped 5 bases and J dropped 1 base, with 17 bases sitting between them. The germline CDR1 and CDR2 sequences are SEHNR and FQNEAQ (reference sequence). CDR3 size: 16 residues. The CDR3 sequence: CASSPPPAGQNTEAFF. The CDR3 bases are TGTGCCAGCAGCCCCCCCCCTGCAGGGCAGAACACTGAAGCTTTCTTT.

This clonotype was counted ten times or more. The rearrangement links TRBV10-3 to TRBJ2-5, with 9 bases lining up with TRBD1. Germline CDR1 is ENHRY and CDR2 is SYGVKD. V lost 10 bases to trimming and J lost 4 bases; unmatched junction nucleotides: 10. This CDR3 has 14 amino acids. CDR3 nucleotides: TGTGCCAGCAACCGGGACAGGGAAGGAGAGACCCAGTACTTC. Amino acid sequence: CASNRDREGETQYF.

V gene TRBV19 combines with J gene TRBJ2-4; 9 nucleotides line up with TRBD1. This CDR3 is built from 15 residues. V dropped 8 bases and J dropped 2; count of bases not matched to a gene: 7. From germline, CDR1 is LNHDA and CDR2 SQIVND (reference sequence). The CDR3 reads CASCPGQGTKNIQYF. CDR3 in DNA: TGTGCCAGTTGCCCGGGACAGGGTACCAAAAACATTCAGTACTTC.

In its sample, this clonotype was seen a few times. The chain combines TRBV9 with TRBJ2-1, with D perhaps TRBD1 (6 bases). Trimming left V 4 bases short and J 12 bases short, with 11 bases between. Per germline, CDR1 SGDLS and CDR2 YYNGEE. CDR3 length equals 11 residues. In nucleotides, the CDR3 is TGTGCCAGCAGCCCCCAGACAGGGCAGTTCTTC. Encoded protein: CASSPQTGQFF.

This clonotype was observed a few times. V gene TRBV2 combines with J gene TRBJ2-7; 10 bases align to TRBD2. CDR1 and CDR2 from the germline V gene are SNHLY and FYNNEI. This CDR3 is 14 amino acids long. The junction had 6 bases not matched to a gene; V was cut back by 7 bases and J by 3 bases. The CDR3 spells CASTGTSAFYEQYF. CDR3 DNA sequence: TGTGCCAGCACCGGGACTAGCGCGTTCTACGAGCAGTACTTC. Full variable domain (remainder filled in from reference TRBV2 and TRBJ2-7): EPEVTQTPSHQVTQMGQEVILRCVPISNHLYFYWYRQILGQKVEFLVSFYNNEISEKSEIFDDQFSVERPDGSNFTLKIRSTKLEDSAMYFCASTGTSAFYEQYFGPGTRLTVT.

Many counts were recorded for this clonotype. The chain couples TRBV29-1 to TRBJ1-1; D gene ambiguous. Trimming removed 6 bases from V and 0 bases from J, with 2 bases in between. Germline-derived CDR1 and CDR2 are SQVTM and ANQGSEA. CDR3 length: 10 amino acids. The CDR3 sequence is CSVVNTEAFF. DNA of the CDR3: TGCAGCGTCGTGAACACTGAAGCTTTCTTT.

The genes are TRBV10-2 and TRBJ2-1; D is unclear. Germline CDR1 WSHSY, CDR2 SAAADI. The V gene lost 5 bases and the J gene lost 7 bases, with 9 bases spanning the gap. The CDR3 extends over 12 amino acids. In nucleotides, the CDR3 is TGCGCCAGCAGTAGTTTGGTAAATGAGCAGTTCTTC. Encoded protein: CASSSLVNEQFF.